Shown below are 4 T cell receptor beta chains from a single sample sequenced in a study of blood T cell repertoires in COVID-19. Generated by immunoSEQ multiplex PCR, the TCRdb table keeps only in-frame clones and is missing some. The repertoire consists of under 200,000 clones, with 82% occurring once and the leading ten covering roughly 20%. The sample was PBMCs or T cells enriched from blood (not recorded which). These receptors came from a man between 60 and 75 years old who had recovered from COVID-19.

The chain joins TRBV20-1 to TRBJ2-5; TRBD1 is a possible D gene (6 bases). The V end lost 3 bases, the J end lost 5 bases, and 16 bases lay between the germline ends. The CDR3 runs 14 residues. Per the germline V gene, CDR1 is DFQATT and CDR2 is SNEGSKA (reference sequence). The CDR3 spells CSASRAGAGETQYF. The CDR3 DNA reads as TGCAGTGCTAGTCGGGCAGGGGCAGGGGAGACCCAGTACTTC.

J is TRBJ2-7 and V is TRBV4-2; perhaps TRBD1 as D (6 bases). V lost 4 bases to trimming and J lost 6 bases, with 16 bases between them. The CDR3 is 14 residues long. The germline CDR1 and CDR2 sequences are LGHNA and YNFKEQ. CDR3 sequence (DNA): TGTGCCAGCAGCCCCCAGGACAGCAGTATCGAGCAGTACTTC. This translates into CASSPQDSSIEQYF.

The chain recombines TRBV13 with TRBJ2-7, with D maybe TRBD1 (6 bases). The CDR3 loop spans 15 amino acids. Trimming took off 0 bases at V and 6 bases at J, with 15 bases between the two ends. CDR1 is PRHDT, CDR2 FYEKMQ, per germline (reference sequence). In DNA form, the CDR3 reads TGTGCCAGCAGCTTAGGGACAGGTGTGGGGCGCGAGCAGTACTTC. It encodes CASSLGTGVGREQYF. Using reference TRBV13 and TRBJ2-7 for the parts outside the CDR3, the full variable domain is AAGVIQSPRHLIKEKRETATLKCYPIPRHDTVYWYQQGPGQDPQFLISFYEKMQSDKGSIPDRFSAQQFSDYHSELNMSSLELGDSALYFCASSLGTGVGREQYFGPGTRLTVT.

The V and J genes are TRBV25-1 and TRBJ1-2, with a tentative D call TRBD1 (6 bases). Germline lookup yields CDR1 MGHDK and CDR2 SYGVNS. Trimming removed 5 bases from V and 4 bases from J, with 8 bases in between. The length of the CDR3 is 12 residues. The chain's CDR3 is CASSLTGYGYTF. The CDR3 DNA reads as TGTGCCAGCAGTCTGACAGGCTATGGCTACACCTTC.